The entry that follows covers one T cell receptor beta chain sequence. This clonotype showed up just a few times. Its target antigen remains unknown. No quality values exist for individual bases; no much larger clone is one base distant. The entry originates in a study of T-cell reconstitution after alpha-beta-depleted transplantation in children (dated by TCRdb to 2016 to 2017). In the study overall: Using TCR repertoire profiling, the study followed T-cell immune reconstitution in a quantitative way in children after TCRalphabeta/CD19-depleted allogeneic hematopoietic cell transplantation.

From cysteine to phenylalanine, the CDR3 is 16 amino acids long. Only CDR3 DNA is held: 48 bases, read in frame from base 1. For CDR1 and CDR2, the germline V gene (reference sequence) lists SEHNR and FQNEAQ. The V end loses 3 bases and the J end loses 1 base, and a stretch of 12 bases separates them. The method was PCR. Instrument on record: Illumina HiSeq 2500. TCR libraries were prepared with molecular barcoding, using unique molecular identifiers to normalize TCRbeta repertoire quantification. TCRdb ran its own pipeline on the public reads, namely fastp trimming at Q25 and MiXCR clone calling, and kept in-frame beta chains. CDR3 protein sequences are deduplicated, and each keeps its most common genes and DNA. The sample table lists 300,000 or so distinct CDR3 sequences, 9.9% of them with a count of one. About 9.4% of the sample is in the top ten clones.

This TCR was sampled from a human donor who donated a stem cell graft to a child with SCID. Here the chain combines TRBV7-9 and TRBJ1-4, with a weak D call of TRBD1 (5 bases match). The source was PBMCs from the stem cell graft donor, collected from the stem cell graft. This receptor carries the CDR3 CASSFTGGGTNEKLFF. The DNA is TGTGCCAGCAGCTTTACAGGAGGTGGAACTAATGAAAAACTGTTTTTT. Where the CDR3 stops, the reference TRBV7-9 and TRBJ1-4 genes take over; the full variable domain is DTGVSQNPRHKITKRGQNVTFRCDPISEHNRLYWYRQTLGQGPEFLTYFQNEAQLEKSRLLSDRFSAERPKGSFSTLEIQRTEQGDSAMYLCASSFTGGGTNEKLFFGSGTQLSVL.